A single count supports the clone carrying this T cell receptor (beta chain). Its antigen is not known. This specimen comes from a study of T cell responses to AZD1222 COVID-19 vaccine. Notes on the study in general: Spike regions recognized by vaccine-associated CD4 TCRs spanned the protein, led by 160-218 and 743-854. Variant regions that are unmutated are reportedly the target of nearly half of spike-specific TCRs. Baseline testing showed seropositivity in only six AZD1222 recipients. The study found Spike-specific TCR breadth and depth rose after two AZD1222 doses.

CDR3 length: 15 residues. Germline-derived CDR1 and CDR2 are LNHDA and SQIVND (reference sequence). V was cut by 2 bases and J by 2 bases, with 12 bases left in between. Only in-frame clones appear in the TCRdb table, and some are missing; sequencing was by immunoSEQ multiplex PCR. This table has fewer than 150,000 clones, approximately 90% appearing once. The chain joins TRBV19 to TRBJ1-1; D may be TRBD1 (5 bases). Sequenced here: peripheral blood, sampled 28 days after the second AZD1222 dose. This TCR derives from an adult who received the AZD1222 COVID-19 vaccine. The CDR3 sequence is CASSIWGRQNTEAFF. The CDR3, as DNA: TGTGCCAGTAGTATATGGGGCAGACAAAACACTGAAGCTTTCTTT. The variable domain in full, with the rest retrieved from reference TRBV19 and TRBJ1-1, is DGGITQSPKYLFRKEGQNVTLSCEQNLNHDAMYWYRQDPGQGLRLIYYSQIVNDFQKGDIAEGYSVSREKKESFPLTVTSAQKNPTAFYLCASSIWGRQNTEAFFGQGTRLTVV.